Below are 27 T cell receptor beta chains sequenced from a single sample in a study of shared clonotypes between healthy human individuals. Naive CD8 cells lacked CD45RO and underwent positive selection for CCR7, leaving out terminally differentiated effector memory CD45RA+ cells. Some clones are missing from TCRdb's copy, which holds only in-frame ones; the method was immunoSEQ multiplex PCR. The sample includes 1.5 million to 2.5 million clones, about 95% of them seen just once. Sequenced: naive CD8+ T cells sorted from blood. Every receptor here comes from a man aged 18 to 30 in good health.

This chain uses TRBV6-4 with TRBJ1-1; possibly TRBD1 for D (5 bases). The CDR3 extends over 17 amino acids. Germline CDR1 is MRHNA and CDR2 is SNTAGT. Trimming stripped 0 bases from V and 6 bases from J, with 20 bases between. CDR3 in DNA: TGTGCCAGCAGTGACTCAGGAAAAGGGGATCATTCGGCTGAAGCTTTCTTT. Encoded protein: CASSDSGKGDHSAEAFF.

The chain is built from TRBV16 and TRBJ2-7, with a possible D match to TRBD2 (5 bases). V was clipped by 2 bases and J by 7 bases, with 9 bases between them. Germline V gene lookup returns CDR1 KGHSY and CDR2 FQNENV. This CDR3 is built from 12 residues. Written as DNA, the CDR3 is TGTGCCAGCAGCCAAGAGGGAGTAGAGCAGTACTTC. The encoded protein is CASSQEGVEQYF.

This clone was seen just once. The chain combines TRBV2 with TRBJ1-2; D uncertain. This CDR3 contains 15 residues. V was pared by 2 bases and J by 6 bases, with 16 bases between. Germline V lookup: CDR1 SNHLY, CDR2 FYNNEI. In DNA form, the CDR3 reads TGTGCCAGCAGTGAATTGGCGATCTTGAGTGATGGCTACACCTTC. Its protein is CASSELAILSDGYTF.

The chain recombines TRBV4-1 with TRBJ2-1; TRBD2 matches 11 bases. Germline CDR1 reads MGHRA; CDR2 reads YSYEKL. The CDR3 length is 16 residues. V gave up 2 bases and J gave up 9 bases; unmatched junction bases: 9. The CDR3 is CASSQLIAGGQGEQFF. Written as DNA, the CDR3 is TGCGCCAGCAGCCAACTGATAGCGGGGGGGCAGGGTGAGCAGTTCTTC.

The J gene is TRBJ1-2, the V gene TRBV4-3; D is undetermined. CDR1 is LGHNA and CDR2 is YSLEER in the germline V gene. This CDR3 has 14 residues. V was pared by 1 base and J by 4 bases, with 10 bases between. The CDR3 DNA sequence: TGCGCCAGCAGCCAAGGTGTGCGGGGCTATGGCTACACCTTC. This encodes CASSQGVRGYGYTF.

V is TRBV6-6 and J is TRBJ1-1; D is possibly TRBD1 (6 bases). CDR1 is MNHNY, CDR2 SVGAGI, per germline (reference sequence). The CDR3 is made up of 15 amino acids. V lost 0 bases to trimming and J lost 1 base, with 9 bases between them. CDR3 sequence reads: CASSYSWTENTEAFF. In nucleotides, the CDR3 is TGTGCCAGCAGTTACTCCTGGACAGAGAACACTGAAGCTTTCTTT.

This rearrangement joins TRBV13 to TRBJ2-7; tentatively, D is TRBD2 (5 bases). This CDR3 has 13 residues. The V gene lost 5 bases and the J gene lost 4 bases, with 12 bases spanning the gap. CDR1 and CDR2 from the germline V gene are PRHDT and FYEKMQ (reference sequence). The CDR3 loop is CASSPRDLYEQYF. The CDR3 bases are TGTGCCAGCAGCCCTCGGGATCTTTACGAGCAGTACTTC. Full variable domain (missing parts from reference TRBV13 and TRBJ2-7): AAGVIQSPRHLIKEKRETATLKCYPIPRHDTVYWYQQGPGQDPQFLISFYEKMQSDKGSIPDRFSAQQFSDYHSELNMSSLELGDSALYFCASSPRDLYEQYFGPGTRLTVT.

The chain links TRBV7-9 to TRBJ1-4; possibly TRBD1 for D (5 bases). V dropped 2 bases and J dropped 0 bases, with 16 bases sitting between them. CDR1 and CDR2 (germline): SEHNR, FQNEAQ (reference sequence). The CDR3 runs to 18 residues. CDR3 amino acids: CASSLWGLEQTTNEKLFF. In DNA form, the CDR3 reads TGTGCCAGCAGCTTATGGGGACTGGAGCAAACAACTAATGAAAAACTGTTTTTT.

This chain uses TRBV28 with TRBJ2-7; D not resolved. V lost 5 bases, J lost 2 bases, and 13 bases lay in between. The germline V gene has CDR1 MDHEN and CDR2 SYDVKM. CDR3 length equals 14 residues. The CDR3 reads CASSDLVPAYEQYF. The CDR3 DNA reads TGTGCCAGCAGTGACCTTGTTCCCGCCTACGAGCAGTACTTC.

This clone was counted once. The gene calls are TRBV2 and TRBJ1-1; 7 bases are shared with TRBD1. The V gene end was trimmed by 8 bases and the J gene end by 5 bases; junction bases not matched to a gene: 11. Germline V CDR1 and CDR2: SNHLY, FYNNEI. The CDR3 consists of 14 residues. This CDR3 reads CASGDSHEGTEAFF. The CDR3 DNA reads TGTGCCAGCGGGGACAGTCATGAGGGGACTGAAGCTTTCTTT.

CDR3 residues: CASSQYRYNEQYF. The CDR3 DNA reads TGTGCCAGCAGCCAATACAGGTACAACGAGCAGTACTTC. The J gene is TRBJ2-7, the V gene TRBV14, with D maybe TRBD1 (5 bases). There are 13 residues in the CDR3. V was shortened by 2 bases and J by 5 bases, with 10 bases between the two germline ends. Germline CDR1 and CDR2: SGHDN and FVKESK.

The chain joins TRBV5-6 to TRBJ1-1; the match to TRBD1 covers 7 bases. Germline CDR1 reads SGHDT; CDR2 reads YYEEEE. The V gene end was trimmed by 0 bases and the J gene end by 1 base; junction bases not matched to a gene: 3. The CDR3 contains 15 residues. CDR3 loop: CASSLAEGANTEAFF. CDR3 nucleotide sequence: TGTGCCAGCAGCTTGGCGGAGGGGGCGAACACTGAAGCTTTCTTT.

The gene calls are TRBV7-2 and TRBJ2-1; D is perhaps TRBD2 (5 bases). Trimming pared 1 base from V and 8 bases from J, leaving 9 bases between. The CDR3 has 13 residues. Germline values: CDR1 SGHTA, CDR2 FQGNSA. CDR3 DNA: TGTGCCAGCAGCTTAGGAGGGATGCATGAGCAGTTCTTC. Protein product: CASSLGGMHEQFF. Full variable domain (rest looked up from reference TRBV7-2 and TRBJ2-1): GAGVSQSPSNKVTEKGKDVELRCDPISGHTALYWYRQSLGQGLEFLIYFQGNSAPDKSGLPSDRFSAERTGGSVSTLTIQRTQQEDSAVYLCASSLGGMHEQFFGPGTRLTVL.

This clone turned up a few times. V and J are TRBV14 and TRBJ1-1; no clear D gene. The ends were cut back, 0 bases at V and 7 bases at J, with 6 bases in the middle. Germline V gene lookup returns CDR1 SGHDN and CDR2 FVKESK. The CDR3 is 12 residues long. CDR3 protein: CASSQDTVEAFF. The CDR3 region has the DNA TGTGCCAGCAGCCAAGATACGGTTGAAGCTTTCTTT.

This sequence joins TRBV4-3 and TRBJ1-6, with 8 bases identical to TRBD1. The V segment lost 0 bases and the J segment 11 bases; nucleotides outside the gene matches: 3. The CDR3 totals 14 residues. Germline V CDR1 and CDR2: LGHNA, YSLEER. CDR3 nucleotide sequence: TGCGCCAGCAGCCAAGACAGGGGGCTAACACCCCTCCACTTT. Protein sequence: CASSQDRGLTPLHF.

The chain couples TRBV27 to TRBJ2-3, with no clear D. The CDR3 totals 16 residues. The germline gives CDR1 MNHEY, CDR2 SMNVEV (reference sequence). V was pared by 5 bases and J by 0 bases, with 15 bases between. In DNA form, the CDR3 reads TGTGCCAGCAGTATCCTCCAGTCTACTAGCACAGATACGCAGTATTTT. Protein: CASSILQSTSTDTQYF.

This clone came up once. This sequence joins TRBV5-4 and TRBJ1-2; tentative D call: TRBD1 (5 bases). Germline V gives CDR1 SGHNT, CDR2 YYREEE (reference sequence). The CDR3 length is 14 residues. The V gene lost 7 bases and the J gene lost 4 bases, with 17 bases spanning the gap. In DNA, the CDR3 is TGTGCCAGCGGGACCCCGGGGGAGCTCTATGGCTACACCTTC. Amino acid sequence: CASGTPGELYGYTF.

This chain connects TRBV6-1 to TRBJ1-2, with D unresolved. There are 16 residues in the CDR3. Germline CDR1 reads MNHNS; CDR2 reads SASEGT. The germline V and J ends were trimmed by 1 base and 2 bases, with 14 bases remaining between them. Here the CDR3 reads CASSEGPQFWNYGYTF. In nucleotides, the CDR3 is TGTGCCAGCAGTGAAGGTCCCCAATTCTGGAACTATGGCTACACCTTC.

This chain links TRBV30 with TRBJ2-3; 11 nucleotides agree with TRBD2. Germline assignment: CDR1 GTSNPN and CDR2 SVGIG (reference sequence). This CDR3 is built from 15 residues. V lost 7 bases to trimming and J lost 6 bases; unmatched junction nucleotides: 12. The CDR3 loop reads CAYGLVAGGLDTQYF. Here the CDR3 DNA reads TGTGCCTACGGGCTGGTAGCGGGGGGGTTGGATACGCAGTATTTT.

This chain joins TRBV25-1 and TRBJ1-2; weak D call: TRBD1 (5 bases). V was cut by 3 bases and J by 7 bases, with 12 bases left in between. CDR1 and CDR2 (germline): MGHDK, SYGVNS. The CDR3 has 13 amino acids. The CDR3 sequence: CASSDPGGVGYTF. CDR3 bases: TGTGCCAGCAGTGACCCCGGGGGGGTTGGCTACACCTTC.

The V and J genes are TRBV16 and TRBJ2-7; D gene uncertain. Trimming cost V 4 bases and J 3 bases, with 13 bases left between them. The germline V gene encodes CDR1 KGHSY and CDR2 FQNENV. CDR3 size: 14 residues. The CDR3 protein is CASSRPLRLYEQYF. CDR3 sequence (DNA): TGTGCCAGCAGCCGGCCGCTGCGGCTCTACGAGCAGTACTTC.

This chain uses TRBV6-1 with TRBJ1-2; 9 nucleotides align to TRBD1. This CDR3 region has 17 residues. V was pared by 3 bases and J by 2 bases, with 10 bases of the junction left unmatched. CDR1 is MNHNS, CDR2 SASEGT, per germline. CDR3 DNA: TGTGCCAGCAGTGATCCCGGACAGGGGCTCGCCAACTATGGCTACACCTTC. Translated, it gives CASSDPGQGLANYGYTF.

The genes are TRBV7-9 and TRBJ2-1; D could derive from TRBD1 or TRBD2 (5 bases each). The CDR3 sequence is 15 residues long. Between the trimmed V and J ends, which lost 4 bases and 6 bases, there was a span of 16 bases. The germline CDR1 and CDR2 sequences are SEHNR and FQNEAQ (reference sequence). The CDR3, as DNA: TGTGCCAGCAGCTCGACGACGGGGCGAGGCAATGAGCAGTTCTTC. This translates into CASSSTTGRGNEQFF.

The gene calls are TRBV29-1 and TRBJ1-1, with a possible D match to TRBD1 (6 bases). Trimming stripped 4 bases from V and 6 bases from J, with 12 bases between. Germline CDR1 reads SQVTM; CDR2 reads ANQGSEA. CDR3 length: 12 residues. The CDR3 here is CSVAEQGSEAFF. DNA of the CDR3: TGCAGCGTTGCGGAGCAGGGGTCTGAAGCTTTCTTT.

The chain carries TRBV6-1 and TRBJ1-6, with D perhaps matching TRBD1 (6 bases). Trimming pared 2 bases from V and 14 bases from J, leaving 22 bases between. The germline V gene encodes CDR1 MNHNS and CDR2 SASEGT. The CDR3 runs to 16 residues. CDR3 bases: TGTGCCAGCAGTGAATGGTTTAACGGGGACATTATCACCCTCCACTTT. It translates to CASSEWFNGDIITLHF.

The rearrangement joins TRBV7-2 to TRBJ2-7, with D uncertain. The V and J ends lost 2 bases and 4 bases respectively, with 9 bases between them. Germline V gives CDR1 SGHTA, CDR2 FQGNSA. This CDR3 has 13 residues. CDR3 nucleotide sequence: TGTGCCAGCAGCTTAACGGCTAATTACGAGCAGTACTTC. Amino acids: CASSLTANYEQYF.

The V gene is TRBV11-1, the J gene TRBJ2-7; D is ambiguous. CDR1 SGHAT and CDR2 FQDESV come from the germline V gene (reference sequence). V was cut by 2 bases and J by 2 bases, with 7 bases left in between. The CDR3 contains 13 residues. CDR3 bases: TGTGCCAGCAGCTTACACGTAACCTACGAGCAGTACTTC. It is translated as CASSLHVTYEQYF. Full variable domain (outside the CDR3, taken from reference TRBV11-1 and TRBJ2-7): EAEVAQSPRYKITEKSQAVAFWCDPISGHATLYWYRQILGQGPELLVQFQDESVVDDSQLPKDRFSAERLKGVDSTLKIQPAELGDSAMYLCASSLHVTYEQYFGPGTRLTVT.